One sample yielded the 32 T cell receptor beta chains listed below, sequenced in a study of T cells in Graves' hyperthyroidism and ophthalmopathy. It was RNA transcripts that yielded the amplified TCR beta CDR3 regions. The HTBI primer set was used in a first-round RT-PCR of the TCR CDR3. TCRdb itself ran the multiplex PCR reads through MiXCR, one entry per CDR3 protein. The repertoire holds about 400,000 distinct CDR3 sequences, with roughly 14% as singletons. Input material: blood. The receptors were sampled from a woman between 18 and 29 years old with Graves' hyperthyroidism.

The chain joins TRBV29-1 to TRBJ1-2; 8 nucleotides match TRBD1. The CDR3 loop spans 12 amino acids. Germline values: CDR1 SQVTM, CDR2 ANQGSEA. V gave up 7 bases and J gave up 3 bases; unmatched junction bases: 4. CDR3 DNA sequence: TGCAGCGCTGTGGACAGGGACTATGGCTACACCTTC. Translated: CSAVDRDYGYTF. The full variable domain, rest sourced from reference TRBV29-1 and TRBJ1-2, is SAVISQKPSRDICQRGTSLTIQCQVDSQVTMMFWYRQQPGQSLTLIATANQGSEATYESGFVIDKFPISRPNLTFSTLTVSNMSPEDSSIYLCSAVDRDYGYTFGSGTRLTVV.

This clonotype has a count of ten or more. CDR3 in amino acids: CAISETARLAGRNNEQFF. In DNA form, the CDR3 reads TGTGCCATCAGTGAGACAGCAAGACTAGCGGGGAGAAACAATGAGCAGTTCTTC. This chain joins TRBV10-3 and TRBJ2-1; the match to TRBD2 covers 11 bases. The CDR3 consists of 18 residues. Germline V gene data show CDR1 as ENHRY and CDR2 as SYGVKD. Trimming removed 2 bases from V and 5 bases from J; junction bases left unmatched: 11.

The chain employs TRBV4-1 and TRBJ1-2; D is perhaps TRBD1 (5 bases). Trimming took off 2 bases at V and 13 bases at J, with 14 bases between the two ends. Looked up from germline, CDR1 is MGHRA and CDR2 is YSYEKL. The CDR3 is 12 amino acids. CDR3 loop: CASSQLGTRRTF. The CDR3 DNA reads as TGCGCCAGCAGCCAACTCGGGACCCGCCGCACCTTC.

V usage is TRBV11-2 and J usage is TRBJ2-7, with 7 bases identical to TRBD1. CDR1 is SGHAT, CDR2 FQNNGV, per germline. Unmatched junction bases numbered 13, after V lost 5 bases and J lost 3 bases. The CDR3 length is 16 residues. The CDR3: CASSPYKTGSYYEQYF. The CDR3 DNA follows: TGTGCCAGCAGCCCTTATAAGACAGGGTCTTACTACGAGCAGTACTTC.

This clonotype was seen many times. The gene calls are TRBV29-1 and TRBJ1-2; 11 nucleotides line up with TRBD1. Germline V CDR1 and CDR2: SQVTM, ANQGSEA. This CDR3 has 13 residues. Germline trimming cut 7 bases from V and 3 bases from J; bases unmatched to any gene: 4. The CDR3 DNA follows: TGCAGCGGGACAGGGGGCGCCGACTATGGCTACACCTTC. This sequence encodes CSGTGGADYGYTF.

This clonotype was counted at least ten times. This chain joins TRBV7-8 and TRBJ2-3; maybe TRBD1 (5 bases). The CDR3 length is 14 residues. The germline V gene has CDR1 SGHVS and CDR2 FQNEAQ. V was clipped by 5 bases and J by 6 bases, with 15 bases between them. The CDR3 is CASSKARTTDTQYF. The DNA of the CDR3 is TGTGCCAGCAGCAAAGCCCGGACAACCGATACGCAGTATTTT. Looking up the rest from reference TRBV7-8 and TRBJ2-3 gives the full variable domain: GAGVSQSPRYKVAKRGQDVALRCDPISGHVSLFWYQQALGQGPEFLTYFQNEAQLDKSGLPSDRFFAERPEGSVSTLKIQRTQQEDSAVYLCASSKARTTDTQYFGPGTRLTVL.

This clonotype was observed at least ten times. J is TRBJ2-2 and V is TRBV20-1; TRBD2 matches at 10 bases. Trimming at V came to 0 bases and at J to 0 bases, leaving 10 bases not matched to a gene. CDR3 size: 19 residues. CDR1 is DFQATT and CDR2 is SNEGSKA in the germline V gene (reference sequence). CDR3 coding DNA: TGCAGTGCTAGAGAATTAAGCGGGGGGGCCCCCGCGAACACCGGGGAGCTGTTTTTT. Protein product: CSARELSGGAPANTGELFF.

In this sample, this clonotype turned up a few times. A read error may explain this, as a much larger clone is one base away. The chain combines TRBV9 with TRBJ2-1; TRBD2 is a possible D gene (6 bases). Germline V gene sequence: CDR1 SGDLS, CDR2 YYNGEE. Trimming removed 6 bases from V and 0 bases from J, with 7 bases in between. The CDR3 extends over 13 amino acids. The CDR3 spells CASNGGSYNEQFF. CDR3 nucleotide sequence: TGTGCCAGCAACGGGGGCTCCTACAATGAGCAGTTCTTC.

This clonotype appeared many times. The chain employs TRBV27 and TRBJ1-4; TRBD1 might be the D (5 bases). V gave up 2 bases and J gave up 7 bases, with 11 bases separating them. Germline V gives CDR1 MNHEY, CDR2 SMNVEV (reference sequence). This CDR3 has 14 residues. The CDR3 DNA sequence: TGTGCCAGCAGTTTAACAGGCGTCTTTGAAAAACTGTTTTTT. This gives the protein CASSLTGVFEKLFF.

The table lists this clonotype with a few counts. This may arise from a read error, as a much more abundant clone is one base away. This chain uses TRBV29-1 with TRBJ2-7, with a weak D call TRBD2 (5 bases). CDR3 length equals 12 residues. V was cut by 3 bases and J by 5 bases, with 11 bases left in between. The germline V gene has CDR1 SQVTM and CDR2 ANQGSEA. Written as DNA, the CDR3 is TGCAGCGTTGACCACGGGAAGGACGAGCAGTACTTC. Its translation is CSVDHGKDEQYF.

This clonotype was observed many times. V gene TRBV2 combines with J gene TRBJ2-1, with 8 positions matching TRBD2. Germline CDR1 and CDR2: SNHLY and FYNNEI. V was clipped by 6 bases and J by 3 bases; unmatched bases: 7. The CDR3 is made up of 15 amino acids. Written as DNA, the CDR3 is TGTGCCAGCAGCCCCCTCGCGGGAGGCTACAATGAGCAGTTCTTC. Its translation: CASSPLAGGYNEQFF.

This clonotype was seen at least ten times. V gene TRBV10-2 combines with J gene TRBJ2-1; TRBD2 agrees at 12 bases. Per germline, CDR1 WSHSY and CDR2 SAAADI. With 7 bases clipped from V and 10 bases from J, the junction kept 8 bases outside the gene matches. There are 14 residues in the CDR3. This CDR3 is CASTPSGRAHEQFF. In nucleotides, the CDR3 is TGCGCCAGCACCCCTAGCGGGAGGGCCCACGAGCAGTTCTTC.

This clonotype has at least ten counts. One junction end disagrees with the germline gene, perhaps due to a read error. CDR3 residues: CANSDSGPYYEQYF. The CDR3 DNA reads TGTGCCAACAGCGATTCCGGGCCATACTACGAGCAGTACTTC. The chain links TRBV11-2 to TRBJ2-7, with D hard to call. Germline values: CDR1 SGHAT, CDR2 FQNNGV. The CDR3 runs 14 residues.

The chain uses TRBV19 and TRBJ2-5; D is perhaps TRBD1 (5 bases). This CDR3 has 15 amino acids. Germline V gives CDR1 LNHDA, CDR2 SQIVND (reference sequence). V was clipped by 1 base and J by 4 bases, with 13 bases between them. CDR3: CASSIATAGRETQYF. The CDR3 bases are TGTGCCAGTAGTATAGCGACAGCAGGACGAGAGACCCAGTACTTC.

As to this clonotype: Being one base from a much bigger clone, this may be a read error. The V gene is TRBV11-2, the J gene TRBJ1-3; 7 nucleotides match TRBD1. The CDR3 has 13 amino acids. In germline, CDR1 is SGHAT, CDR2 FQNNGV. This CDR3 is CASRGGAGSTIYF. CDR3 DNA: TGTGCCAGCCGAGGGGGCGCCGGAAGCACCATATATTTT. The whole variable domain, filled in from reference TRBV11-2 and TRBJ1-3, reads EAGVAQSPRYKIIEKRQSVAFWCNPISGHATLYWYQQILGQGPKLLIQFQNNGVVDDSQLPKDRFSAERLKGVDSTLKIQPAKLEDSAVYLCASRGGAGSTIYFGEGSWLTVV.

This clonotype appeared many times. The chain has TRBV10-2 and TRBJ2-5; 7 bases are a match to TRBD2. CDR1 is WSHSY, CDR2 SAAADI, per germline. V trimming: 6 bases; J trimming: 1 base; junction bases outside the gene matches: 2. The CDR3 spans 13 residues. The CDR3 nucleotides are TGCGCCAGCAGGGCTAGCGGCCAAGAGACCCAGTACTTC. Translating it yields CASRASGQETQYF.

This clonotype was picked up many times. This sequence joins TRBV3-1 and TRBJ2-7; TRBD2 agrees at 11 bases. Germline V gene data show CDR1 as LGHDT and CDR2 as YNNKEL (reference sequence). The V gene end was trimmed by 4 bases and the J gene end by 2 bases; junction bases not matched to a gene: 4. The CDR3 extends over 15 amino acids. CDR3 DNA sequence: TGTGCCAGCAGCCTTACTAGCGGGGGCACCTACGAGCAGTACTTC. Protein: CASSLTSGGTYEQYF.

The table lists this clonotype with many counts. The chain is built from TRBV20-1 and TRBJ2-2, with D hard to call. The length of the CDR3 is 13 residues. CDR1 DFQATT and CDR2 SNEGSKA come from the germline V gene (reference sequence). Trimming took off 5 bases at V and 6 bases at J, with 13 bases between the two ends. The CDR3 sequence is CSASLQVAGELFF. Written as DNA, the CDR3 is TGCAGTGCTTCTCTGCAGGTTGCCGGGGAGCTGTTTTTT.

This clonotype was counted many times. This rearrangement joins TRBV10-3 to TRBJ2-7, with a possible D match to TRBD1 (5 bases). The V end was cut by 10 bases, the J end by 3 bases, with 16 bases between. This CDR3 has 13 amino acids. Germline values: CDR1 ENHRY, CDR2 SYGVKD. CDR3 loop: CASRKDNGYEQYF. The CDR3 bases are TGTGCCAGCCGGAAGGACAACGGCTACGAGCAGTACTTC.

There are many counts of this clonotype. This CDR3 is CASRITGTAPVRQETQYF. The CDR3 DNA reads TGTGCCAGCAGGATTACCGGGACGGCCCCAGTCCGGCAAGAGACCCAGTACTTC. The chain combines TRBV5-6 with TRBJ2-5; D possibly matches TRBD1 or TRBD2 (5 bases each). The length of the CDR3 is 18 residues. V was shortened by 5 bases and J by 2 bases, with 25 bases between the two germline ends. The germline V gene encodes CDR1 SGHDT and CDR2 YYEEEE.

This clonotype showed up many times. V gene TRBV4-1 combines with J gene TRBJ1-2; 7 nucleotides align to TRBD1. Germline values: CDR1 MGHRA, CDR2 YSYEKL. V lost 4 bases, J lost 4 bases, and 12 bases stayed unmatched. This CDR3 is 16 amino acids long. This CDR3 reads CASSLLPGQSFYGYTF. Written as DNA, the CDR3 is TGCGCCAGCAGCCTACTGCCGGGACAGAGTTTCTATGGCTACACCTTC.

Notes on this clonotype: This may come from a read error, since a much larger clone is one base off. The V call is TRBV6-2 or TRBV6-3, the J call TRBJ1-1; 7 bases are a match to TRBD1. This CDR3 has 14 amino acids. Germline V gene data show CDR1 as MNHEY and CDR2 as SVGEGT. This CDR3 is CTSMEGASYTGAFF. The CDR3 nucleotides read TGTACCAGCATGGAGGGGGCCTCATACACTGGAGCTTTCTTT.

This clonotype has at least ten counts. This chain joins TRBV30 and TRBJ2-1; D ambiguous. Looked up from germline, CDR1 is GTSNPN and CDR2 is SVGIG (reference sequence). V lost 3 bases, J lost 2 bases, and 8 bases lay in between. This CDR3 comprises 13 residues. CDR3 nucleotides: TGTGCCTGGAGCCCGGGCCCCTACAATGAGCAGTTCTTC. Amino acid sequence: CAWSPGPYNEQFF.

In this sample, this clonotype turned up many times. The chain is built from TRBV6-1 and TRBJ2-3, with D possibly being TRBD1 (6 bases). Trimming pared 7 bases from V and 5 bases from J, leaving 19 bases between. The germline gives CDR1 MNHNS, CDR2 SASEGT. The CDR3 totals 15 residues. The CDR3 is CASTPSGASRDTQYF. The CDR3 bases are TGTGCCAGCACCCCCTCAGGGGCCAGTCGAGATACGCAGTATTTT.

The rearrangement links TRBV9 to TRBJ2-7, with TRBD1 identical over 8 bases. V dropped 6 bases and J dropped 5; count of bases not matched to a gene: 13. Germline V CDR1 and CDR2: SGDLS, YYNGEE. The length of the CDR3 is 15 residues. The CDR3 sequence is CASTSGFRGLNEQYF. The CDR3 DNA reads as TGTGCCAGCACCTCCGGGTTCAGGGGGCTAAACGAGCAGTACTTC.

This clonotype was observed at least ten times. This chain connects TRBV20-1 to TRBJ2-5; TRBD2 agrees at 11 bases. From germline, CDR1 is DFQATT and CDR2 SNEGSKA (reference sequence). The trim removed 5 bases at V and 3 bases at J, leaving 2 bases unmatched. CDR3 length: 13 amino acids. As DNA, the CDR3 is TGCAGTGCTCAACTAGCGGGGGAAGAGACCCAGTACTTC. Residues: CSAQLAGEETQYF.

This chain joins TRBV27 and TRBJ1-2; D unresolved. V was cut by 0 bases and J by 7 bases, with 9 bases left in between. The germline V gene encodes CDR1 MNHEY and CDR2 SMNVEV (reference sequence). The CDR3 consists of 13 residues. The CDR3 here is CASSLSRGLGYTF. The CDR3 nucleotides read TGTGCCAGCAGTTTATCGCGGGGTCTTGGCTACACCTTC.

The rearrangement uses TRBV5-1 and TRBJ2-1; the D is unclear. From germline, CDR1 is SGHRS and CDR2 YFSETQ. Trimming stripped 2 bases from V and 4 bases from J, with 13 bases between. CDR3 length: 15 residues. CDR3 sequence: CASSFLTASYNEQFF. DNA of the CDR3: TGCGCCAGCAGCTTTCTAACCGCCTCATACAATGAGCAGTTCTTC.

At least ten counts were recorded for this clonotype. This chain joins TRBV7-3 and TRBJ2-3, with 10 positions matching TRBD2. Trimming cost V 7 bases and J 1 base; bases outside gene matches: 8. The CDR3 has 16 amino acids. The germline V gene encodes CDR1 SGHTA and CDR2 FQGTGA. The CDR3: CASNDLAGGGTDTQYF. The CDR3 DNA sequence: TGTGCCAGCAACGATTTAGCGGGAGGAGGCACAGATACGCAGTATTTT.

The rearrangement joins TRBV29-1 to TRBJ1-6; D not certain. V was pared by 4 bases and J by 8 bases, with 12 bases between. Germline V CDR1 and CDR2: SQVTM, ANQGSEA. This CDR3 region has 13 residues. For the CDR3, the DNA is TGCAGCGTTGGGGTCTTTAAAGATTCACCCCTCCACTTT. Protein: CSVGVFKDSPLHF.

This clonotype has at least ten counts. This rearrangement joins TRBV10-3 to TRBJ1-1; 9 bases agree with TRBD1. V dropped 8 bases and J dropped 1; count of bases not matched to a gene: 5. The CDR3 has 14 amino acids. The germline V gene encodes CDR1 ENHRY and CDR2 SYGVKD. The CDR3 DNA follows: TGTGCCATCCGGACAGGGGAGGCGAACACTGAAGCTTTCTTT. It is translated as CAIRTGEANTEAFF.

This clonotype has just one count. This may be a read error: a much more frequent sequence differs by one nucleotide. The J gene is TRBJ1-2, the V gene TRBV29-1; tentatively, D is TRBD1 (5 bases). CDR1 is SQVTM and CDR2 is ANQGSEA in the germline V gene. V shed 7 bases and J shed 3 bases, with 12 bases lying between them. The CDR3 length is 12 residues. The chain's CDR3 is CSEKGSDYGYTF. The CDR3 bases are TGCAGCGAGAAGGGGTCGGACTATGGCTACACCTTC. Supplemented by reference TRBV29-1 and TRBJ1-2, the full variable domain reads SAVISQKPSRDICQRGTSLTIQCQVDSQVTMMFWYRQQPGQSLTLIATANQGSEATYESGFVIDKFPISRPNLTFSTLTVSNMSPEDSSIYLCSEKGSDYGYTFGSGTRLTVV.